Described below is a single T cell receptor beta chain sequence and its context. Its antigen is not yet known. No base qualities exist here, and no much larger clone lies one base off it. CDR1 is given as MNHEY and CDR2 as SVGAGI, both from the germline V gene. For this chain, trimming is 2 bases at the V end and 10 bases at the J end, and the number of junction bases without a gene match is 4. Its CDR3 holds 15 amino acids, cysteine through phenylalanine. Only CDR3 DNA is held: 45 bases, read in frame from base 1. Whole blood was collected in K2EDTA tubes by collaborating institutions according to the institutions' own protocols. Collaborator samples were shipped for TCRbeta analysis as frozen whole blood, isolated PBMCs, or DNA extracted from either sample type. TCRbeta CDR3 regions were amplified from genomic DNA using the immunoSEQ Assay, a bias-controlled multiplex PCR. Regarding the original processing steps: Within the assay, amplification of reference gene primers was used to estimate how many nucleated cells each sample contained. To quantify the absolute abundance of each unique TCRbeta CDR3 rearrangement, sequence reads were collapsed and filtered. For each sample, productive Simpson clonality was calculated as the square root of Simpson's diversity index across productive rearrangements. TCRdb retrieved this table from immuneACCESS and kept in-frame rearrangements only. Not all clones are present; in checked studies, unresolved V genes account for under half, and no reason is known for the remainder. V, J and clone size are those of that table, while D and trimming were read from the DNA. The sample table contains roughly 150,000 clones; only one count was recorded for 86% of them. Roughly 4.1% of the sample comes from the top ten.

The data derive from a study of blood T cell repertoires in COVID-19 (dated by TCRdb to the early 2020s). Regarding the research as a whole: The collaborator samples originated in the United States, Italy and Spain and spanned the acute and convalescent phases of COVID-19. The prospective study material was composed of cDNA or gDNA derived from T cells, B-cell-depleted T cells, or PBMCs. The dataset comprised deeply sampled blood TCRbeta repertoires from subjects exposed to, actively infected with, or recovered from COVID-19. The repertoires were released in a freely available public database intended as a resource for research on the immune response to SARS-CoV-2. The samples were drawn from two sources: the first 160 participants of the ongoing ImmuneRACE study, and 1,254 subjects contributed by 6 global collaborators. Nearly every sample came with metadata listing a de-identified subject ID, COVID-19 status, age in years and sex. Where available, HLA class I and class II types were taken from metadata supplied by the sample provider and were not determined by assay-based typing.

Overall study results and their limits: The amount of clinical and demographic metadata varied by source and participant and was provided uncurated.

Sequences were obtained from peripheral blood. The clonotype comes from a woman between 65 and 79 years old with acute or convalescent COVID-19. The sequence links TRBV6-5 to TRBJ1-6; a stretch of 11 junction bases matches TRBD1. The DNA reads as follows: TGTGCCAGCAGTTACGTGGGACAGGGGGACTCACCCCTCCACTTT. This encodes CASSYVGQGDSPLHF.